This T cell receptor (beta chain) comes out of a study of vaccination effects on CD4 cells after COVID-19. Study at large: Two doses of either BNT162b2 or mRNA-1273 were given to each participant.

TCRdb's copy holds only in-frame clones and misses some; the assay was immunoSEQ multiplex PCR. The table has over 60,000 clones, roughly 76% seen once. There are 15 residues in the CDR3. V dropped 4 bases and J dropped 4 bases, with 15 bases sitting between them. Regarding this clone: Its antigen is unknown.

ViraFEST used viral peptide pools to expand antigen-specific CD4+ T cells before sequencing. Culture proceeded for 10 days, and CD4+ T cells were then isolated. Nucleocapsid antibodies stayed negative before and after vaccination, showing no earlier SARS-CoV-2 infection. It was with approximately 10 IU/ml IL-2 and around 10 ug/ml peptides that some 1.9 million PBMC per well were cultured. General study points: Few convalescent patients and no early post-infection timepoints were included in the study. Infection-derived and vaccine-derived clones contracted markedly late after vaccination.

The specimen comprised CD4+ T cells from PBMCs cultured with HCoV-NL63 spike peptides, sampled before COVID-19 vaccination. The chain uses TRBV5-3 and TRBJ2-1; D perhaps matches TRBD2 (5 bases). TRBV5-3 is designated an ORF whose function remains uncertain. This TCR derives from a human donor who received a COVID-19 vaccine. CDR3 amino acids: CARSPRDAPYNEQFF. The CDR3 DNA follows: TGTGCCAGAAGCCCGAGGGATGCCCCTTACAATGAGCAGTTCTTC.